This is a list of T cell receptor beta chains from one sample in a study of patients and donors after allogeneic stem cell transplantation. A single record per CDR3 protein comes from TCRdb applying MiXCR to the RT-PCR reads. The profile shows roughly 200,000 distinct CDR3 sequences, around two fifths of them singletons. The sample was blood, either unsorted or a sorted T cell fraction (not recorded which). All receptors come from a human donor who was either an allogeneic HSCT recipient or a stem cell or donor lymphocyte infusion donor (not recorded which). It is not recorded whose cells these are; they may come from a transplant donor. Each CDR3 is given with its conserved first and last residue. D genes are given only for firm matches. Expanded clones are given a class, and other clones once, few, many or no size at all.

V gene: TRBV29-1; clone size: .; J gene: TRBJ1-2; D gene: .; CDR3 DNA: TGCAGCGTTGCGGCAGGGGCTAACTATGGCTACACCTTC; CDR3 protein: CSVAAGANYGYTF
V gene: TRBV10-3; clone size: .; J gene: TRBJ1-2; D gene: .; CDR3 DNA: TGTGCCATCAGTGAGGCAGGGGCGAAATACTATGGCTACACCTTC; CDR3 protein: CAISEAGAKYYGYTF
V gene: TRBV10-3; clone size: .; J gene: TRBJ1-3; D gene: .; CDR3 DNA: TGTGCCATCAGTACCGTTGGAAACACCATATATTTT; CDR3 protein: CAISTVGNTIYF
V gene: TRBV12-3/TRBV12-4; clone size: .; J gene: TRBJ1-6; D gene: .; CDR3 DNA: TGTGCCAGCAGGCTTTCAAGTGGGGGGGCAGCCCTCCACTTT; CDR3 protein: CASRLSSGGAALHF
V gene: TRBV27; clone size: .; J gene: TRBJ2-3; D gene: .; CDR3 DNA: TGTGCCAGCAGTCTCGTCCCAGGCACAGATACGCAGTATTTT; CDR3 protein: CASSLVPGTDTQYF
V gene: TRBV12-3/TRBV12-4; clone size: few; J gene: TRBJ1-1; D gene: TRBD1; CDR3 DNA: TGTGCCAGCAGTCTGCGGACAGGGGTCATGAACACTGAAGCTTTCTTT; CDR3 protein: CASSLRTGVMNTEAFF
V gene: TRBV10-3; clone size: .; J gene: TRBJ1-4; D gene: .; CDR3 DNA: TGTGCCATCAGTGGCGGGGGGGGTGAAAAACTGTTTTTT; CDR3 protein: CAISGGGGEKLFF
V gene: TRBV12-3/TRBV12-4; clone size: .; J gene: TRBJ2-1; D gene: .; CDR3 DNA: TGTGCCAGCAGTTTTGAGGGTTACAATGAGCAGTTCTTC; CDR3 protein: CASSFEGYNEQFF
V gene: TRBV6-2/TRBV6-3; clone size: .; J gene: TRBJ1-1; D gene: .; CDR3 DNA: TGTGCCAGCAGTTCGGGTTTTAGCGGAGCTTTCTTT; CDR3 protein: CASSSGFSGAFF
V gene: TRBV4-1; clone size: once; J gene: TRBJ1-1; D gene: .; CDR3 DNA: TGCGCCAGCAGCCAAGCGATCCATTTCGAAGCTTTCTTT; CDR3 protein: CASSQAIHFEAFF
V gene: TRBV7-8; clone size: .; J gene: TRBJ1-1; D gene: .; CDR3 DNA: TGTGCCAGCAGCTCGCGGGACGGCTACACTGAAGCTTTCTTT; CDR3 protein: CASSSRDGYTEAFF
V gene: TRBV10-3; clone size: .; J gene: TRBJ1-4; D gene: .; CDR3 DNA: TGTGCCACCACCACAGGGAGAAGCGGGGAAAAACTGTTTTTT; CDR3 protein: CATTTGRSGEKLFF
V gene: TRBV5-1; clone size: .; J gene: TRBJ1-5; D gene: .; CDR3 DNA: TGCGCCAGCAGCTTGCGGCCAGGGGCAAATCAGCCCCAGCATTTT; CDR3 protein: CASSLRPGANQPQHF
V gene: TRBV5-1; clone size: .; J gene: TRBJ1-2; D gene: .; CDR3 DNA: TGCGCCAGCAGCTTGTTCGCAGGGGAGGACTATGGCTACACCTTC; CDR3 protein: CASSLFAGEDYGYTF
V gene: TRBV12-3/TRBV12-4; clone size: .; J gene: TRBJ1-2; D gene: .; CDR3 DNA: TGTGCCAGCAGCTTACACGAAGACTATGGCTACACCTTC; CDR3 protein: CASSLHEDYGYTF
V gene: TRBV13; clone size: .; J gene: TRBJ1-2; D gene: TRBD1; CDR3 DNA: TGTGCCAGCAGTTTAATCCGGGACAGGGGAATGGATAACTATGGCTACACCTTC; CDR3 protein: CASSLIRDRGMDNYGYTF
V gene: TRBV2; clone size: .; J gene: TRBJ2-7; D gene: .; CDR3 DNA: TGTGCCAGCAGTGTTAGTCCAGCCTACGAGCAGTACTTC; CDR3 protein: CASSVSPAYEQYF
V gene: TRBV2; clone size: .; J gene: TRBJ2-7; D gene: .; CDR3 DNA: TGTGCCAGTTGGACGGTCTCCTACGAGCAGTACTTC; CDR3 protein: CASWTVSYEQYF
V gene: TRBV5-1; clone size: .; J gene: TRBJ2-3; D gene: TRBD2; CDR3 DNA: TGCGCCAGCAGCCGGGCCGTTAGCGGGGGTGCAGATACGCAGTATTTT; CDR3 protein: CASSRAVSGGADTQYF
V gene: TRBV7-3; clone size: .; J gene: TRBJ1-1; D gene: .; CDR3 DNA: TGTGCCAGCAGCTCAACAGGGCTAGGTGAAGCTTTCTTT; CDR3 protein: CASSSTGLGEAFF
V gene: TRBV20-1; clone size: few; J gene: TRBJ1-5; D gene: TRBD1; CDR3 DNA: TGCAGTGCTCAATCCGGGACAGAAAATCAGCCCCAGCATTTT; CDR3 protein: CSAQSGTENQPQHF
V gene: TRBV20-1; clone size: few; J gene: TRBJ1-4; D gene: .; CDR3 DNA: TGCAGTGCTGCTACCGACGGACGAAGTAATGAAAAACTGTTTTTT; CDR3 protein: CSAATDGRSNEKLFF
V gene: TRBV28; clone size: few; J gene: TRBJ1-2; D gene: .; CDR3 DNA: TGTGCTAGCAGTCAGACCTCTTATGGCTACACCTTC; CDR3 protein: CASSQTSYGYTF
V gene: TRBV20-1; clone size: few; J gene: TRBJ1-4; D gene: TRBD1; CDR3 DNA: TGCAGTGCTGCCGGGACAGGGGGTGAAAAACTGTTTTTT; CDR3 protein: CSAAGTGGEKLFF